This T cell receptor (beta chain) was sequenced during a study of blood T cells in healthy people across ages. General study results and limits: Among long-lived donors, naive CD4+ cells were more numerous and diversity higher than in aged donors. Total diversity from one million sequenced T cells was likely underestimated.

After removal of 2 bases from V and 3 bases from J, the junction contained 8 bases not matched to a gene. This CDR3 region has 16 residues. Per germline, CDR1 ENHRY and CDR2 SYGVKD. Note on this clonotype: Its specificity is unknown.

Together with a sample-barcoded 5' primer, a J-beta primer mix was included in a second PCR lasting about 6 to 11 cycles. Tags on each cDNA molecule came from a template-switch adaptor with 12 random nucleotides. Using its own MiXCR run on the 5' RACE reads, TCRdb lists one record per CDR3 protein. The sample lists about 650,000 distinct CDR3 sequences; under 65% were seen once. The receptor's source is an elderly woman in good health. Sequencing was carried out using blood. The gene calls are TRBV10-3 and TRBJ2-3; 7 bases align to TRBD2. The CDR3 sequence is CAISEMGRAGTDTQYF. In DNA, the CDR3 is TGTGCCATCAGTGAGATGGGGAGGGCCGGTACAGATACGCAGTATTTT.